This T cell receptor beta chain was found in a study of blood T cells in healthy people across ages. This clonotype occurred many times. It was with a sample-barcoded 5' primer and a J-beta primer mix that a second PCR of roughly 7 to 11 cycles was run. TCRdb passed the 5' RACE reads through MiXCR, listing each CDR3 protein once. The sample gives about 730,000 distinct CDR3 sequences, roughly 47% of which show up once; about 20% is in the top ten. The V and J ends lost 0 bases and 2 bases, in that order; junction bases with no gene match: 9. The CDR3 has 17 amino acids. CDR1 and CDR2 (germline): LGHNA, YNFKEQ.

The TCR comes from a woman aged 55-69 years in good health. The sequencing input was blood. V is TRBV4-2 and J is TRBJ2-7; 8 bases match TRBD2. CDR3 sequence reads: CASSQEARTSQPYEQYF. The CDR3 DNA reads as TGTGCCAGCAGCCAAGAGGCTCGGACTAGCCAACCCTACGAGCAGTACTTC.